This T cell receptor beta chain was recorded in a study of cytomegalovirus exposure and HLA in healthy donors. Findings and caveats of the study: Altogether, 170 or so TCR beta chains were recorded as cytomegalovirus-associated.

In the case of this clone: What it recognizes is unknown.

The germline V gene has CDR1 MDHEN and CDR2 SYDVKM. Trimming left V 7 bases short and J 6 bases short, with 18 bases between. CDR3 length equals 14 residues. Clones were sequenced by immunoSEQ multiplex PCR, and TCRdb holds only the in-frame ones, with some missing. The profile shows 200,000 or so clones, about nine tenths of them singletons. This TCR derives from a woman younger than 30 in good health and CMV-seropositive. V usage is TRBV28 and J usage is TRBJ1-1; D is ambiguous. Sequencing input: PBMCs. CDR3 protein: CASTLPGVISEAFF. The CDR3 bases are TGTGCCAGCACCCTGCCCGGGGTAATATCTGAAGCTTTCTTT. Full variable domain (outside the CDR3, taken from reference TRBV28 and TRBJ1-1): DVKVTQSSRYLVKRTGEKVFLECVQDMDHENMFWYRQDPGLGLRLIYFSYDVKMKEKGDIPEGYSVSREKKERFSLILESASTNQTSMYLCASTLPGVISEAFFGQGTRLTVV.